This T cell receptor beta chain was documented in a study of cytomegalovirus exposure and HLA in healthy donors (dated by TCRdb to about 2017). About the study as a whole: According to an earlier analysis of a few hundred of the donors, some 180 million T cells yielded some 120 million unique TCR beta sequences and about 280 Gb of sequence data. Every repertoire in the discovery cohort had been generated on one and the same sequencing platform. Across approximately 420 genotyped donors of the cohort, an average of roughly 230,000 unique TCR beta nucleotide sequences per donor were sequenced, and 15% to 20% of those sequences were non-productive. The T cell repertoires of several hundred subjects were profiled by immunosequencing and related to cytomegalovirus serostatus. To decide whether each TCR beta V gene segment behaved as functional or pseudogenic, an earlier analysis of some 600 of the donors relied on high-throughput TCR beta sequencing. Besides the first cohort of about 730 subjects, a separate validation cohort made up of about 120 different subjects was used. Because of strong linkage in the cohort, roughly five DR-DQ haplotypes were treated as single units for association and clustering. A later analysis re-analyzed previously published TCR beta repertoires from roughly 600 donors and added high-resolution HLA genotyping to study TCR occurrence patterns. To predict cytomegalovirus infection status, the study combined high-throughput TCR immunosequencing, statistical association of individual TCRs with disease status, and machine learning. Donor age, sex, ethnicity and CMV serostatus were collected together with the repertoire data. Rather than drawing on any new phenotypic data, the later analysis identified candidate immune exposures from TCR beta sequences and the way those sequences occurred across donors. Typing coverage varied by locus: roughly 629-640 donors for A, B, C, DRB1 and DQB1; roughly 560 for DQA1; about 590 for DPA1; roughly 450 for DPB1. HLA typing covered class I and class II loci at four-digit resolution. Approximately 300 gigabases of sequencing data and 70 million to 100 million unique TCR sequences made up an early release that covered some 640 HLA-typed donors. The study aimed to test whether signatures of past pathogen exposure could be identified by cataloging public T cell receptors. Of the approximately 370 genotyped donors, approximately 80% were placed in the genetic ancestry cluster associated with self-reported Caucasian donors. Genome-wide SNP genotypes for about 65% of the roughly 700 donors were used in a later genetic analysis, which treated that subset as a discovery cohort. The study at large found these results: Correlated functional status among segregating V segments might be attributable to linkage disequilibrium, but an unknown experimental factor could not be ruled out. Only TCR beta chains were sequenced in this cohort, and the absence of alpha or paired-chain data limited detectable features. According to a later genetic analysis, donors in an Asian-associated ancestry cluster had fewer N-insertions in productive TCRs than the approximately 610-donor mean. Immune exposure information for the cohort was limited to CMV serostatus. HLA typing was unavailable for some donors at each locus, so association tests used only the typed subset. The sequencing pipeline was judged likely to have produced a cluster of highly shared sequence variants as a technical artifact. A later genetic analysis associated a missense DCLRE1C variant with V-gene and J-gene trimming of TCR beta chains, and an independent cohort replicated the association. The 87-base-pair reads could not distinguish some IMGT-functional V segments, including TRBV6-2 and TRBV6-3, so those segments were excluded. A total of about 150 TCR beta chains were listed by the study as associated with cytomegalovirus. In a later analysis, TCR association rates were found to vary across HLA loci, with the most associated TCRs seen for DRB1 alleles and the fewest for HLA-C alleles. It was suggested by the authors that the approach could potentially be generalized to other disease states and immunological phenotypes. A further reported finding was that TCR beta sequences accurately predicted the HLA-A and HLA-B alleles for most subjects in the first cohort. Most TCR sequences were observed very rarely across donors, whereas some public TCRs were present in many individuals. Strong co-occurrence of HLA alleles, especially DR and DQ, made assigning TCR associations to individual alleles difficult. In a later analysis, most CMV-associated TCR beta chains were found to appear HLA-restricted, with HLA associations seemingly driven largely by CMV exposure. In vitro tests confirmed that a few of the cytomegalovirus-associated TCR beta chains recognize cytomegalovirus antigens. According to a later analysis, parvovirus B19, influenza, CMV and Epstein-Barr virus appeared linked to several top co-occurrence clusters. Presence/absence analyses assumed roughly uniform sequencing depth across donors, an assumption that may not hold. In both the original and validation cohorts, the classifier was reported to diagnose cytomegalovirus status with high specificity and sensitivity. In a later analysis, HLA-associated TCR beta chains showed more clonal expansion and lower generation probabilities than non-associated chains that were equally common. Specific HLA alleles were associated with around 18,000 TCR beta sequences at a false discovery rate of 0.05 in a later analysis. In an earlier analysis of fewer than 700 of the donors, most TCR beta V segments appeared in productive rearrangements about 87% or about 30% of the time, broadly matching IMGT annotations. The earlier analysis of 587 of the donors excluded about 16 rarely observed V segments, including chromosome 9 orphons, because counts were too low.

The cohort consisted of some 670 healthy bone marrow donors. At the time of sampling, all cohort members were nominally healthy, though unrecorded immune exposures were likely present. The donor tested CMV seropositive, placing the donor among the 310 or so seropositive members of the cohort. Every donor gave a peripheral blood sample, and the peripheral blood mononuclear cells from that sample were used for TCR beta sequencing. The Qiagen DNeasy Blood Extraction Kit was used to extract genomic DNA from the blood cell samples. As concerns this clone: Its binding antigen is unknown. One base away there is no much larger clone; base qualities are not given.

Library creation used the immunoSEQ multiplex PCR assay. For the multiplex PCR, a mixture combining 60 forward primers for TCR Vbeta segments and 13 reverse primers for TCR Jbeta segments was used. A multiplex PCR assay on genomic DNA amplified the CDR3 region of rearranged TCR beta genes. The amplified TCR beta libraries were sequenced on the Illumina HiSeq System as 87-base-pair reads. As for how the authors treated the data: A later analysis counted approximately 84 million unique TCR beta chains across the 640 or so repertoires, and 10 million to 12 million of these chains were shared by at least two donors. A nearest-neighbor algorithm error-corrected the raw reads and collapsed the reads into unique sequences, merging closely related sequences to remove PCR and sequencing errors. CDR3 sequences were aligned to IMGT reference sequences to assign V, D and J gene segments. For a sequence to be retained, at least a six-nucleotide match to both a V gene segment and a J gene segment was required. Rearrangements were classified as productive when the CDR3 lacked stop codons and remained in frame with V and J, and all other rearrangements were classified as non-productive. Following IMGT convention, CDR3 was defined as the stretch from the second conserved V-encoded cysteine up to the conserved J-encoded phenylalanine. Sequences without an unambiguous match to a single V gene segment were excluded from the earlier analysis of about 630 of the donors. In an earlier analysis of a few hundred of the donors, a V segment was called functional when productive rearrangements were above 56.7%, and segregating when the standard deviation between donors exceeded 5%. A statistical classification framework was built for diagnosing cytomegalovirus status from the catalog of TCR beta chain sequences. V and J gene assignment, in a later analysis, came from comparing TCR nucleotide sequences with IMGT/GENE-DB human TR gene sequences. A later analysis assigned CDR3 sequences and most-parsimonious VDJ recombination scenarios with the TCRdist pipeline. In a later analysis, each TCR beta chain was defined by its CDR3 amino acid sequence together with its V-gene family, and reads without a unique V-gene family were excluded. As a way to deal with suspected cross-contamination and a sequencing artifact, a later analysis dropped approximately 590 nucleotide sequences that were highly shared and had low generation probability. A later analysis calculated a clonal expansion index for each public chain from normalized within-repertoire ranks of inferred template counts. In a later analysis, generation probabilities were computed with a VDJ recombination model fitted to out-of-frame rearrangements, and the resulting probabilities were checked against IGoR. In a later analysis, TCR-TCR, TCR-HLA and TCR-CMV co-occurrence was scored with hypergeometric tests, and a repertoire-size bias correction was applied to TCR pairs. In a later analysis, false discovery rates were estimated by permuting HLA or CMV assignments 20 times. In a later analysis, co-occurring TCRs were grouped using DBSCAN, and TCRdist sequence similarity was added for clustering within HLA-allele-positive subsets. Repertoires with fewer than 30,000 or more than 120,000 public chains, plus five repertoires with anomalous nucleotide sharing, were excluded from co-occurrence clustering. TCRdb's version of the immuneACCESS table is confined to in-frame rearrangements and falls short of the full clone set. An unresolved V gene accounts for under half of the shortfall where checked; the remainder is of unknown origin. V, J and clone size are taken as reported in that table, and D and trimming were inferred from the DNA itself. In all, the sample holds about 120,000 clones, and 79% of those were seen once. The top ten clonotypes cover 3.5% to 4.5% of the sample.

Including the terminal cysteine and phenylalanine, the CDR3 comprises 15 residues. Only CDR3 DNA is held: 45 bases, read in frame from base 1. Reading the germline V gene (reference sequence) gives CDR1 LNHDA and CDR2 SQIVND. Compared with germline, V lacks 3 bases and J lacks 2 bases; bases without a gene match: 7. The chain links TRBV19 with TRBJ2-7; a stretch of 7 junction bases matches TRBD1. The receptor was isolated from a man aged 25 to 45 in good health and CMV-seropositive. The sequencing input was PBMCs. The encoded CDR3 is CASSILGDSAYEQYF. The DNA reads as follows: TGTGCCAGTAGTATCCTAGGGGACAGCGCCTACGAGCAGTACTTC.